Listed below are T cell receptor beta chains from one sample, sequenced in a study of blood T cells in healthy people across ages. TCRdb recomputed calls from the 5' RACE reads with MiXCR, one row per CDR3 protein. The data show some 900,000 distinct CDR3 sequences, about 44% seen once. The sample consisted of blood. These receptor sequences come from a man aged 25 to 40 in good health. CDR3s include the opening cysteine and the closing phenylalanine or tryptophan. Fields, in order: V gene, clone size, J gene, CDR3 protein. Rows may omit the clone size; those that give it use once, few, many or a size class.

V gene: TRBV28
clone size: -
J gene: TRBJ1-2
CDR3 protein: CASTIEASTNYGYTF

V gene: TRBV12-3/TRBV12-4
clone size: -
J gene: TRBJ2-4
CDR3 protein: CASNGLAKNIQYF

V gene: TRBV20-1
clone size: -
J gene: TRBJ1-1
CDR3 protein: CSAPPGAGTEAFF

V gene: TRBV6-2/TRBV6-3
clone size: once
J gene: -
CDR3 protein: CASSLMRQGPYNEQYF

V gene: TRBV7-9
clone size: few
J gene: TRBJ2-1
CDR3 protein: CASSLMAAGVNEQFF

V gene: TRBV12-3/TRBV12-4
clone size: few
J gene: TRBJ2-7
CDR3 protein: CASSPQTRSYEQYF

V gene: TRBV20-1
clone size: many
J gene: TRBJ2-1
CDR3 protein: CSARDRGGHEQFF

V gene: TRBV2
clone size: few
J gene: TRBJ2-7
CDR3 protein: CASNRDSTYEQYF

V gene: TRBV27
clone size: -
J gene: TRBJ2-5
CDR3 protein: CASRGTSGGQETQYF

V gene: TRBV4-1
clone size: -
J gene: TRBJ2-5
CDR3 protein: CASSLTEQGTQYF

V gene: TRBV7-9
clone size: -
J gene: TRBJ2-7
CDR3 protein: CASSHPNYEQYF

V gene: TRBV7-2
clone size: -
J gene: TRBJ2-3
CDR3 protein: CASSSLGAPDTQYF

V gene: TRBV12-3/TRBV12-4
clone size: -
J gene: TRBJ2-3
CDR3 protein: CASRPLAGGTSTDTRYF

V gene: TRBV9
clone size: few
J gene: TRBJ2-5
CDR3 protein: CASSETGGGKEETQYF

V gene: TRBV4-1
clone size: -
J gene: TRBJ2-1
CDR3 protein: CASSLSSTGPNEQFF

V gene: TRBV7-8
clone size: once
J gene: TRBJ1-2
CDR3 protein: CASSSRDRGRGYYGYTF

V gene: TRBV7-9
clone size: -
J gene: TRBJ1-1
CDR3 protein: CASSKEAGEAFF

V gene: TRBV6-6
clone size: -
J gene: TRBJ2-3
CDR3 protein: CAIKTDYTDTQYF

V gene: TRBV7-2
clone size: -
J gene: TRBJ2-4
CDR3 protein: CASSAHPGAYERYF

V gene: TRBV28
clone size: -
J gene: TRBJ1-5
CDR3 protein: CASHPGTGDTQPQHF

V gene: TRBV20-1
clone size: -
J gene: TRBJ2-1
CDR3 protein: CSAAQGNEQFF

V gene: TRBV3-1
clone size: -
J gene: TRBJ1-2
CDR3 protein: CASSPTTSGFHGYTF

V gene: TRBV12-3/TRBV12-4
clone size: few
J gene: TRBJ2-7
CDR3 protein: CASSPLGTGSSYEQYF

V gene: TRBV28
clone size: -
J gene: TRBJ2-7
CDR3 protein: CASVRQGSSYEQYF

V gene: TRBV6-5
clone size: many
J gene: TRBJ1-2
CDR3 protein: CASSSPGQGATGYTF

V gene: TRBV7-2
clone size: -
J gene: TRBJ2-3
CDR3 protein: CASSFLLPPTDTQYF

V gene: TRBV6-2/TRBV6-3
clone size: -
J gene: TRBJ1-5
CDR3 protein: CASRKEQGRNQPQHF

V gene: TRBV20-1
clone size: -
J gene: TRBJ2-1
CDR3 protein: CSAPGVGTHNEQFF

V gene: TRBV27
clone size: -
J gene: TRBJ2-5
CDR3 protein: CASTRTGLETQYF

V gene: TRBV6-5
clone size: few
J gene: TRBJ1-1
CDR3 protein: CASHQQGAYTEAFF

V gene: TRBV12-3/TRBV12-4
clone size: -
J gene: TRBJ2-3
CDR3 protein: CASSPGTSGGSDTQYF

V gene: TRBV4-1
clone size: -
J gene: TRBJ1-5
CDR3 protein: CASSQEGREGQPQHF

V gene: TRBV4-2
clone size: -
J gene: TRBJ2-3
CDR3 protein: CASSQDEVAGSTDTQYF

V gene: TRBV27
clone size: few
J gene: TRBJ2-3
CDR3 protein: CASSSGGGFTDTQYF

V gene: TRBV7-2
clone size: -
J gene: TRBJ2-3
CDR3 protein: CASSSDYPNTDTQYF

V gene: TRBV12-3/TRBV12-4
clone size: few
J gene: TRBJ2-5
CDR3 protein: CASSITPGGGETQYF

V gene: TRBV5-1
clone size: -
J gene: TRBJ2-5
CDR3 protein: CASSLSGERGQETQYF

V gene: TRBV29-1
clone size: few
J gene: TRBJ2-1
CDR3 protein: CSGDLGGNEQFF

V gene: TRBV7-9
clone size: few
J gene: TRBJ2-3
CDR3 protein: CASSPRGVPSGTDTQYF

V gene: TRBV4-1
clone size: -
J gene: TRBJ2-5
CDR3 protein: CAGSHGAGLQETQYF

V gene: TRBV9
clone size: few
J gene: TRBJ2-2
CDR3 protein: CASSETFSGGTNTGELFF

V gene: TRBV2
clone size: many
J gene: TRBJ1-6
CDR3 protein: CASSLAEGSSYNSPLHF

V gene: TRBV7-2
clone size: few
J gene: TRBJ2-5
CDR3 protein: CASSLVPETQYF

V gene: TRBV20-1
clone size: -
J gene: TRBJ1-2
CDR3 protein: CSASGGKYGYTF